The 9 T cell receptor beta chains listed next were all sequenced from one sample in a study of blood T cells in healthy people across ages. Primed by a sample-barcoded 5' primer and a J-beta primer mix, a second PCR proceeded for roughly 7 to 12 cycles. Each CDR3 protein is one row after TCRdb ran MiXCR on the 5' RACE reads. The sample lists some 1.5 million distinct CDR3 sequences, 28% seen once, with roughly 8.2% in the top ten. The sequencing input was blood. The origin of the receptors is a woman in her 30s in good health.

This clonotype was seen at least ten times. The chain carries TRBV7-2 and TRBJ2-1, with D uncertain. This CDR3 contains 13 residues. CDR1 is SGHTA, CDR2 FQGNSA, per germline. V was shortened by 2 bases and J by 10 bases, with 12 bases between the two germline ends. The CDR3 bases are TGTGCCAGCAGCTTACTCCGCGGTGGAGAGCAGTTCTTC. Its protein is CASSLLRGGEQFF.

This clonotype was picked up a small number of times. The chain combines TRBV11-2 with TRBJ2-7; no clear D. This CDR3 is 14 amino acids long. V lost 5 bases, J lost 0 bases, and 11 bases lay in between. Germline V gene data show CDR1 as SGHAT and CDR2 as FQNNGV. CDR3 bases: TGTGCCAGCAGCGACGGACCGACCTCCTACGAGCAGTACTTC. Its translation: CASSDGPTSYEQYF.

This clonotype was picked up a small number of times. The chain has TRBV7-3 and TRBJ2-1, with TRBD2 matching over 9 bases. The CDR3 is made up of 14 amino acids. J was trimmed by 5 bases and V by 4 bases; bases with no gene match: 3. The germline CDR1 and CDR2 sequences are SGHTA and FQGTGA. CDR3 nucleotides: TGTGCCAGCAGCTATAGCGGGGGAAACAATGAGCAGTTCTTC. As protein: CASSYSGGNNEQFF. Combining the CDR3 with reference TRBV7-3 and TRBJ2-1 gives the whole variable domain GAGVSQTPSNKVTEKGKYVELRCDPISGHTALYWYRQSLGQGPEFLIYFQGTGAADDSGLPNDRFFAVRPEGSVSTLKIQRTERGDSAVYLCASSYSGGNNEQFFGPGTRLTVL.

The V and J genes are TRBV9 and TRBJ2-7, with 8 bases lining up with TRBD1. Unmatched junction bases numbered 8, after V lost 4 bases and J lost 2 bases. The germline CDR1 and CDR2 sequences are SGDLS and YYNGEE. CDR3 length: 15 amino acids. The DNA of the CDR3 is TGTGCCAGCAGCTCATCGACAGGGGTGGCCTACGAGCAGTACTTC. This sequence encodes CASSSSTGVAYEQYF.

The CDR3 sequence is CAWSVASAFNEQFF. CDR3 DNA: TGTGCCTGGAGTGTGGCTAGCGCCTTCAATGAGCAGTTCTTC. V is TRBV30 and J is TRBJ2-1; a possible D gene is TRBD2 (6 bases). Trimming took off 0 bases at V and 6 bases at J, with 12 bases between the two ends. The CDR3 covers 14 residues. The germline V gene has CDR1 GTSNPN and CDR2 SVGIG (reference sequence).

The chain uses TRBV7-9 and TRBJ1-1; D is unresolved. V was shortened by 1 base and J by 11 bases, with 11 bases between the two germline ends. CDR1 and CDR2 from the germline V gene are SEHNR and FQNEAQ (reference sequence). The CDR3 sequence is 12 residues long. The CDR3 is CASSLDGRPAFF. The CDR3, as DNA: TGTGCCAGCAGCTTAGACGGCAGGCCCGCTTTCTTT.

This clonotype has just a few counts. This chain connects TRBV18 to TRBJ1-4; the D is unclear. The CDR3 contains 14 residues. CDR1 KGHSH and CDR2 LQKENI come from the germline V gene. V shed 6 bases and J shed 0 bases, with 8 bases lying between them. The CDR3 spells CASSLESTNEKLFF. CDR3 coding DNA: TGTGCCAGCTCGCTTGAGTCAACTAATGAAAAACTGTTTTTT.

Many counts were recorded for this clonotype. The genes are TRBV6-5 and TRBJ2-7, with 9 positions matching TRBD1. J gave up 3 bases and V 2 bases, and 5 bases lay outside the gene matches. Per germline, CDR1 MNHEY and CDR2 SVGAGI. The CDR3 contains 15 residues. For the CDR3, the DNA is TGTGCCAGCAGTTACCGGGACAGGGTTTTCTACGAGCAGTACTTC. Amino acid sequence: CASSYRDRVFYEQYF.

This chain uses TRBV12-3 or TRBV12-4 with TRBJ2-7; the D gene is possibly TRBD2 (5 bases). This CDR3 spans 17 amino acids. The V end lost 1 base, the J end lost 3 bases, and 19 bases lay between the germline ends. The CDR3 nucleotides read TGTGCCAGCAGTTTAGGAGTATCCGGACTCGGGTACTACGAGCAGTACTTC. Translation: CASSLGVSGLGYYEQYF.